Presented here are 9 T cell receptor beta chains from one specimen sequenced in a study of monozygotic twins with inflammatory bowel disease. Following a re-call of the 5' RACE reads, TCRdb has one entry per CDR3 protein and lacks DNA. The specimen's table records under 200,000 distinct CDR3 sequences. Source material: blood. Source of these receptors: a human donor with ulcerative colitis or Crohn's disease, or a healthy co-twin of an affected twin (not recorded which).

The chain's CDR3 is CASSYGARSTEAFF. V is TRBV6-5 and J is TRBJ1-1; TCRdb's assignment of TRBD1 cannot be checked, as there is no DNA. The germline V gene encodes CDR1 MNHEY and CDR2 SVGAGI. The CDR3 totals 14 residues.

J is TRBJ2-1 and V is TRBV3-1; TCRdb indicates TRBD1, and absent DNA this call remains unverified. The CDR3 totals 15 residues. Germline values: CDR1 LGHDT, CDR2 YNNKEL (reference sequence). CDR3 protein: CASSQDPPSYNEQFF.

The chain combines TRBV5-1 with TRBJ2-2. Germline-derived CDR1 and CDR2 are SGHRS and YFSETQ. The CDR3 is made up of 15 amino acids. The CDR3 protein is CASSWGYGRTGELFF.

The genes are TRBV11-2 and TRBJ2-1; TCRdb designates TRBD2, a call that cannot be tested without DNA. Looked up from germline, CDR1 is SGHAT and CDR2 is FQNNGV. The CDR3 is 15 residues long. CDR3: CASSQIRGRMGEQFF.

The V and J genes are TRBV5-4 and TRBJ2-3; the D gene TCRdb calls, TRBD2, cannot be checked with no DNA. Germline V gene sequence: CDR1 SGHNT, CDR2 YYREEE (reference sequence). CDR3 length: 15 amino acids. The CDR3 spells CASSLGGRVTDTQYF.

The V and J genes are TRBV7-2 and TRBJ2-5; no DNA is available, so the TRBD2 call from TCRdb remains unchecked. The CDR3 runs to 15 residues. In germline, CDR1 is SGHTA, CDR2 FQGNSA. CDR3 sequence: CASSLTSSGRETQYF.

The rearrangement links TRBV28 to TRBJ2-7; the TCRdb call, TRBD1, lacks DNA for checking. Germline assignment: CDR1 MDHEN and CDR2 SYDVKM. The CDR3 is 15 amino acids. The CDR3 region is CASSFGDRTSYEQYF.

V usage is TRBV3-1 and J usage is TRBJ2-4; TCRdb's assignment of TRBD1 cannot be checked, as there is no DNA. This CDR3 is 17 amino acids long. Per the germline V gene, CDR1 is LGHDT and CDR2 is YNNKEL (reference sequence). The CDR3 loop reads CASSQLLGGKAKNIQYF.

The chain recombines TRBV5-1 with TRBJ2-2; no DNA is available, so the TRBD1 call from TCRdb remains unchecked. Germline V gene data show CDR1 as SGHRS and CDR2 as YFSETQ. This CDR3 region has 15 residues. The CDR3 is CASSGGTGNTGELFF. Full variable domain (rest looked up from reference TRBV5-1 and TRBJ2-2): KAGVTQTPRYLIKTRGQQVTLSCSPISGHRSVSWYQQTPGQGLQFLFEYFSETQRNKGNFPGRFSGRQFSNSRSEMNVSTLELGDSALYLCASSGGTGNTGELFFGEGSRLTVL.